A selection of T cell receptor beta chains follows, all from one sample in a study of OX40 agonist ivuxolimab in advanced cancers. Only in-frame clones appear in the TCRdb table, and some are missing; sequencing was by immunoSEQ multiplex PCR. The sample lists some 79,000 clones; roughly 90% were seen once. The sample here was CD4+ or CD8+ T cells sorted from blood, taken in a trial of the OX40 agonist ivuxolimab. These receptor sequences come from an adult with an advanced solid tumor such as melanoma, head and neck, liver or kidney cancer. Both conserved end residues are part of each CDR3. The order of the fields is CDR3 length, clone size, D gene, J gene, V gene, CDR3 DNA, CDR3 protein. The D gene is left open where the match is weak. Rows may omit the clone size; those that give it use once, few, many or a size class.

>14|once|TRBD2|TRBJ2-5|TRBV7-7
TGTGCCAGCAGCTACGGGACTAGCGAAGAGACCCAGTACTTC
CASSYGTSEETQYF
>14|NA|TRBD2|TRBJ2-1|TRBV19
TGTGCCACCACCGGACTAGCGGGAGTGGGTGAGCAGTTCTTC
CATTGLAGVGEQFF
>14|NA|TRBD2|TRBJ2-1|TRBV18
TGTGCCAGCTCACCGGGACTAGCGGGAGTTGAGCAGTTCTTC
CASSPGLAGVEQFF
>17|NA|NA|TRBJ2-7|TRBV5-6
TGTGCCAGCAGCTTGGCGGCATTTACGGGAGCCCCCTACGAGCAGTACTTC
CASSLAAFTGAPYEQYF
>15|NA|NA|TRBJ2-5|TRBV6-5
TGTGCCAGCAGTTACTCGAAACCGGGTGGAGAGACCCAGTACTTC
CASSYSKPGGETQYF
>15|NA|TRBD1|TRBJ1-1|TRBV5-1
TGCGCCAGCAGCGTAAATACAGGGGTGAACACTGAAGCTTTCTTT
CASSVNTGVNTEAFF
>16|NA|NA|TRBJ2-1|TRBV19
TGTGCCAGTAGTTTTAACGACAGGAACTCTTACAATGAGCTGTTCTTC
CASSFNDRNSYNELFF
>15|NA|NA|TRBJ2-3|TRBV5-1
TGCGCCAGCAGTTATAGCGGAGCTAGCACAGATACGCAGTATTTT
CASSYSGASTDTQYF
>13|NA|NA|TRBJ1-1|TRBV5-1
TGCGCCAGCAGCATAAAAATAGACACTGAAGCTTTCTTT
CASSIKIDTEAFF
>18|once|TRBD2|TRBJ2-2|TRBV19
TGTGCCAGTAGTACAGCCCCGGGACTAGCACGAGGGAGCGGGGAGCTGTTTTTT
CASSTAPGLARGSGELFF
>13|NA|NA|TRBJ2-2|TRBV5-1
TGCGCCAGCACGCTAGGGAGCACCGGGGAGCTGTTTTTT
CASTLGSTGELFF
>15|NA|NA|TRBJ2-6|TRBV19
TGTGCCAGTAATTCCTTTTACTCTGGGGCCAACGTCCTGACTTTC
CASNSFYSGANVLTF
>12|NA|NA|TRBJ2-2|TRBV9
TGTGCCAGCAGCCTTCTCGTCGGGGAGCTGTTTTTT
CASSLLVGELFF
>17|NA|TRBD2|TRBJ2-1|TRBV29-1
TGCAGCGTTGAACGAGGGACTAGCGGGAGCTCTAACAATGAGCAGTTCTTC
CSVERGTSGSSNNEQFF
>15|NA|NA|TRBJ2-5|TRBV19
TGTGCCAGTAGTACTTTGACAGGTCTTCAAGAGACCCAGTACTTC
CASSTLTGLQETQYF
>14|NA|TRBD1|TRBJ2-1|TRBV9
TGTGCCAGTATGCCGGGACAGGGTCGCGATGAGCAGTTCTTC
CASMPGQGRDEQFF
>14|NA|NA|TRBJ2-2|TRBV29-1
TGCAGCGCCACGAGGGGACAGAACACCGGGGAGCTGTTTTTT
CSATRGQNTGELFF
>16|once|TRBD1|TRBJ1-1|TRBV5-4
TGTGCCAGCAGCTTTGGGACAGGTCGAATGAACACTGAAGCTTTCTTT
CASSFGTGRMNTEAFF
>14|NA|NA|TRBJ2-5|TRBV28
TGTGCCAGCAGTTTTCTAGCTCGCGGAGAGACCCAGTACTTC
CASSFLARGETQYF
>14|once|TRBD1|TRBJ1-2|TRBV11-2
TGTGCCAGCAGCTTACGGGACAGGGGGCCTGGCTACACCTTC
CASSLRDRGPGYTF
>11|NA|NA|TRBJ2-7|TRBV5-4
TGTGCCAGCAGCTTCAGTGACGAGCAGTACTTC
CASSFSDEQYF
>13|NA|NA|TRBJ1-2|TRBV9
TGTGCCAGCAGCGTTTGGGGGGGATATGGCTACACCTTC
CASSVWGGYGYTF
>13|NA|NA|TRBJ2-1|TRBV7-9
TGTGCCAGCAGCTCTAGCTCCTACAATGAGCAGTTCTTC
CASSSSSYNEQFF
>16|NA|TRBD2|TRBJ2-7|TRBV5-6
TGTGCCAGCAGCCGGGGACTAGCGGGAGAGCTCAACGAGCAGTACTTC
CASSRGLAGELNEQYF
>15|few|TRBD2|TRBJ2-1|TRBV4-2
TGTGCCAGCAGCCAAGTAGCGGGGGGGGACAATGAGCAGTTCTTC
CASSQVAGGDNEQFF
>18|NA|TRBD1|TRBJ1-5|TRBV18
TGTGCCAGCTCACCCACGGGACAGGGGGCGGGGGGCAATCAGCCCCAGCATTTT
CASSPTGQGAGGNQPQHF
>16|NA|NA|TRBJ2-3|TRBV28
TGTGCCAGCAGTTTATGGACAGCCGGAAGCACAGATACGCAGTATTTT
CASSLWTAGSTDTQYF
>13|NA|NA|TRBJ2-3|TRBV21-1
TGTGCCAGCAGCAGGAGATACACAGATACGCAGTATTTT
CASSRRYTDTQYF
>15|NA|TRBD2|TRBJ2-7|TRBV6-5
TGTGCCAGCAGTTCAGTCGGGGGGGCCGCCTACGAGCAGTACTTC
CASSSVGGAAYEQYF
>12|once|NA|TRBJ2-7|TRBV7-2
TGTGCCAGCAGCCGAGGTAGCTACGAGCAGTACTTC
CASSRGSYEQYF
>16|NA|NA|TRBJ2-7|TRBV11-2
TGTGCCAGCAGCTTAGTTTTATGGGGGAGCTCCTACGAGCAGTACTTC
CASSLVLWGSSYEQYF
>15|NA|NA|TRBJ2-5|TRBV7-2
TGTGCCAGCAGCGCGGCTCCCGGCACACAAGAGACCCAGTACTTC
CASSAAPGTQETQYF
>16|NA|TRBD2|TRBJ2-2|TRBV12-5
TGTGCTAGTGCCCCTACTAGCGGGAGAAACACCGGGGAGCTGTTTTTT
CASAPTSGRNTGELFF
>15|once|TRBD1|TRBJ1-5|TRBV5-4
TGTGCCAGCAGCCTGGACGGGACAGGGAAACAGCCCCAGCATTTT
CASSLDGTGKQPQHF
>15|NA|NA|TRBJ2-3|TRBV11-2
TGTGCCAGCAGCTTAGGGAGCGGCAGCACAGATACGCAGTATTTT
CASSLGSGSTDTQYF
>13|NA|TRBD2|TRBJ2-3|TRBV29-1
TGCAGCGCAGAGCGGGAGAGCACAGATACGCAGTATTTT
CSAERESTDTQYF
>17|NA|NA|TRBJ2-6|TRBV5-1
TGCGCCAGCAGCTTGGACGGCGGAGGGAGGGGGGCCAACGTCCTGACTTTC
CASSLDGGGRGANVLTF
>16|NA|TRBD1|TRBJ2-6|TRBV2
TGTGCCAGCAGTGAACAGGGGGCGGGTGGGGCCAACGTCCTGACTTTC
CASSEQGAGGANVLTF
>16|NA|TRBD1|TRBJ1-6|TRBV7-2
TGTGCCAGCAGCTTATCGGCCGGACAGGAAAATTCACCCCTCCACTTT
CASSLSAGQENSPLHF
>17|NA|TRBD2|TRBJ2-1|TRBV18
TGTGCCAGCTCACCAGCAGTAGCGGGTAGTTTCTACAATGAGCAGTTCTTC
CASSPAVAGSFYNEQFF
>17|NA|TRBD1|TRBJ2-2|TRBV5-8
TGTGCCAGCAGCCCCTCGAAACAGGGGGAGAACACCGGGGAGCTGTTTTTT
CASSPSKQGENTGELFF
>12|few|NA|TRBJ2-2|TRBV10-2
TGCGCCAGCAGTACGGGACGCCGGGAGCTGTTTTTT
CASSTGRRELFF
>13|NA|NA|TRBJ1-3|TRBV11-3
TGTGCCAGCAGCTGGGGTCGCGGAAACACCATATATTTT
CASSWGRGNTIYF
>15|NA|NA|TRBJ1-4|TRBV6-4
TGTGCCAGCAGTGACTCGGGGGGCGCAGATGAAAAACTGTTTTTT
CASSDSGGADEKLFF
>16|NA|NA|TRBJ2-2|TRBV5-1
TGCGCCAGCAGCTTGGGGGCGGACCCGAACACCGGGGAGCTGTTTTTT
CASSLGADPNTGELFF
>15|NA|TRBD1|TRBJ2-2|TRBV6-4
TGTGCCAGCAGTGCCGGGACAGGGAACACCGGGGAGCTGTTTTTT
CASSAGTGNTGELFF
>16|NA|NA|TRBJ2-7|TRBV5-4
TGTGCCAGCAGCTTGGTCCGAGGATTTTCATCCTACGAGCAGTACTTC
CASSLVRGFSSYEQYF
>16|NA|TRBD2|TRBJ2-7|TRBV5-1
TGCGCCAGCAGCCTGCAGGGACTAGCGGACACCTACGAGCAGTACTTC
CASSLQGLADTYEQYF
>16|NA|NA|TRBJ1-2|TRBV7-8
TGTGCCAGCAGCTTAGACTCCGTGGGGACAAACTATGGCTACACCTTC
CASSLDSVGTNYGYTF